This TCR beta chain is drawn from a study of PD-1 blockade in classical Hodgkin lymphoma. The germline gives CDR1 LNHDA, CDR2 SQIVND (reference sequence). The CDR3 runs 13 residues. Trimming left V 8 bases short and J 7 bases short, with 17 bases between. Relapse after autologous stem cell transplantation occurred in every patient, and brentuximab vedotin exposure varied. The table came from immunoSEQ multiplex PCR; TCRdb's copy has only in-frame clones and leaves some out. The sample shows about 41,000 clones, over 70% of them seen only once. Sequenced material: peripheral blood mononuclear cells (PBMCs), taken at baseline. The chain links TRBV19 to TRBJ1-1; D not resolved. This clonotype originated in a human donor with classical Hodgkin lymphoma. The CDR3: CASRREGLFEAFF. CDR3 sequence (DNA): TGTGCCAGTCGTAGGGAGGGATTATTTGAAGCTTTCTTT.